This T cell receptor beta chain was recorded in a study of blood T cell repertoires in COVID-19. Study-level background: T cells, B-cell-depleted T cells, or PBMCs supplied cDNA or gDNA.

Original processing methods: Reference gene primers were amplified, and this amplification served to estimate nucleated cell counts. Repertoires were generated with immunoSEQ multiplex PCR, while TCRdb's copy carries only in-frame clones and drops some. Clone size and the V and J calls come from that table; the DNA yielded D and trimming. The sample contains around 100,000 clones, almost 90% of which appear only once. The length of the CDR3 is 14 residues. V lost 5 bases, J lost 5 bases, and 16 bases lay in between. Germline CDR1 and CDR2: LNHDA and SQIVND (reference sequence). V and J are TRBV19 and TRBJ2-7; perhaps TRBD1 as D (6 bases). The clonotype originates from a human donor in a cohort sampled during active COVID-19. Sequencing was performed on peripheral blood. The CDR3 DNA sequence: TGTGCCAGTAGTCCAGTCCTCAGGGGCCACGAGCAGTACTTC. This gives the protein CASSPVLRGHEQYF.